Listed here are 26 T cell receptor beta chains from one sample, sequenced in a study of shared clonotypes between healthy human individuals. This table comes from immunoSEQ multiplex PCR, and its TCRdb copy is limited to in-frame clones, with some not included. The data show approximately 2,200,000 clones, with 85% to 95% seen just once and 1.7% held by the top ten. Naive-designated CD8 cells lacked CD45RO, were positively enriched for CCR7, and omitted terminally differentiated effector memory CD45RA+ cells. The material sequenced was naive CD8+ T cells from PBMCs. These receptors were taken from a man aged 18 to 29 in good health. Some clones in this sample may be carry-over from other donors' samples.

The chain has TRBV27 and TRBJ2-7, with unresolved D. Trimming left V 3 bases short and J 5 bases short, with 11 bases between. CDR1 MNHEY and CDR2 SMNVEV come from the germline V gene (reference sequence). The CDR3 has 13 amino acids. CDR3 nucleotides: TGTGCCAGCAGTTTCATGGTAGGCAACGAGCAGTACTTC. Translation: CASSFMVGNEQYF.

J is TRBJ2-7 and V is TRBV19; D uncertain. Germline V lookup: CDR1 LNHDA, CDR2 SQIVND (reference sequence). Trimming removed 8 bases from V and 0 bases from J, with 11 bases in between. CDR3 length: 13 residues. CDR3 nucleotide sequence: TGTGCCAGTCGATCGCAGATCTCCTACGAGCAGTACTTC. The encoded protein is CASRSQISYEQYF.

The rearrangement uses TRBV28 and TRBJ2-1; D gene uncertain. Germline V gives CDR1 MDHEN, CDR2 SYDVKM. CDR3 length equals 13 residues. V lost 7 bases, J lost 1 base, and 8 bases lay in between. CDR3 bases: TGTGCCAGCAAGGAAACGTCCTACAATGAGCAGTTCTTC. Its protein product is CASKETSYNEQFF.

The chain recombines TRBV27 with TRBJ2-7, with D perhaps matching TRBD1 or TRBD2 (5 bases each). Germline CDR1 and CDR2: MNHEY and SMNVEV (reference sequence). The CDR3 length is 16 residues. Between the trimmed V and J ends, which lost 3 bases and 2 bases, there was a span of 17 bases. The CDR3 sequence is CASSFSGGAKAYEQYF. CDR3 in DNA: TGTGCCAGCAGTTTTTCTGGGGGAGCGAAGGCCTACGAGCAGTACTTC.

The chain employs TRBV19 and TRBJ2-1; 7 bases map to TRBD2. The CDR3 is 18 amino acids. The germline CDR1 and CDR2 sequences are LNHDA and SQIVND (reference sequence). The V gene end was trimmed by 6 bases and the J gene end by 3 bases; junction bases not matched to a gene: 17. The CDR3 reads CASREGSGRYPRYNEQFF. The DNA for the CDR3 is TGTGCCAGTAGGGAGGGTAGCGGGCGCTACCCCCGCTACAATGAGCAGTTCTTC.

J is TRBJ2-7 and V is TRBV18; a weak D match, TRBD2 (5 bases). There are 13 residues in the CDR3. V lost 2 bases and J 7 bases, leaving 12 bases between the germline ends. Germline CDR1 and CDR2: KGHSH and LQKENI. The CDR3 coding sequence is TGTGCCAGCTCACCAGGCGGGTCGGTTGAGCAGTACTTC. It yields the protein CASSPGGSVEQYF.

The chain couples TRBV27 to TRBJ2-1; D gene ambiguous. CDR1 is MNHEY and CDR2 is SMNVEV in the germline V gene (reference sequence). There are 14 residues in the CDR3. Trimming shortened V by 1 base and J by 5 bases, and 9 bases separated the two germline ends. The CDR3 DNA follows: TGTGCCAGCAGTTTATATGGGAACGACAATGAGCAGTTCTTC. Translating it yields CASSLYGNDNEQFF.

The gene calls are TRBV4-1 and TRBJ1-1; D remains ambiguous. Germline CDR1 reads MGHRA; CDR2 reads YSYEKL. V lost 1 base, J lost 3 bases, and 6 bases lay in between. The length of the CDR3 is 13 residues. The CDR3 reads CASSQGPDTEAFF. In DNA, the CDR3 is TGCGCCAGCAGCCAAGGCCCCGACACTGAAGCTTTCTTT.

This clone showed up just once. The rearrangement uses TRBV9 and TRBJ2-1; possible D gene TRBD2, 6 bases. Germline V lookup: CDR1 SGDLS, CDR2 YYNGEE. The CDR3 has 15 amino acids. The V gene lost 2 bases and the J gene lost 5 bases, with 14 bases spanning the gap. CDR3 sequence (DNA): TGTGCCAGCAGCGTTTCCGGGAGTAGGCACAATGAGCAGTTCTTC. This codes for CASSVSGSRHNEQFF.

In regard to this clone: The sample carries other DNA sequences with the same CDR3. The chain uses TRBV28 and TRBJ2-5, with TRBD2 matching 8 bases. The J segment lost 5 bases and the V segment lost 3 bases, leaving 8 bases of the junction unmatched. The CDR3 is made up of 15 amino acids. Germline lookup yields CDR1 MDHEN and CDR2 SYDVKM. The CDR3 nucleotides read TGTGCCAGCAGTTTGTTAGCGGGGTCCCGGGAGACCCAGTACTTC. This gives the protein CASSLLAGSRETQYF.

The chain employs TRBV29-1 and TRBJ2-7; D possibly corresponds to TRBD2 (6 bases). The CDR3 extends over 13 amino acids. From germline, CDR1 is SQVTM and CDR2 ANQGSEA. Trimming took 6 bases from V and 0 from J, leaving 12 bases between them. CDR3: CSVASVSSYEQYF. DNA for the CDR3: TGCAGCGTCGCTAGCGTTAGCTCCTACGAGCAGTACTTC.

The chain carries TRBV23-1 and TRBJ2-7; weak D call: TRBD2 (6 bases). Being an ORF, TRBV23-1 has a function that is uncertain. This CDR3 comprises 14 residues. Deletions cut 1 base from V and 3 bases from J, with 10 bases between. CDR3 sequence (DNA): TGCGCCAGCAGTCAATGCGGGGAACGCTACGAGCAGTACTTC. Translated, it gives CASSQCGERYEQYF.

The chain has TRBV6-5 and TRBJ2-7; TRBD2 agrees at 11 bases. The CDR3 is made up of 16 amino acids. J was trimmed by 3 bases and V by 4 bases; bases with no gene match: 8. CDR1 is MNHEY, CDR2 SVGAGI, per germline. CDR3 protein: CASSSITSGSIYEQYF. The CDR3 DNA sequence: TGTGCCAGCAGTTCCATCACTAGCGGGAGTATCTACGAGCAGTACTTC.

The sample holds one count of this clone. V gene TRBV23-1 combines with J gene TRBJ2-7, with D perhaps matching TRBD1 (6 bases). TRBV23-1 is an ORF, with its function uncertain. The CDR3 extends over 15 amino acids. Trimming took off 4 bases at V and 5 bases at J, with 18 bases between the two ends. CDR3 in DNA: TGCGCCAGCAGTCCCCAGGGCAGGGGCCGGGACGAGCAGTACTTC. Translating it yields CASSPQGRGRDEQYF.

The chain carries TRBV6-6 and TRBJ2-2, with 10 positions matching TRBD2. The CDR3 loop spans 15 amino acids. Unmatched junction bases numbered 5, after V lost 5 bases and J lost 5 bases. Per germline, CDR1 MNHNY and CDR2 SVGAGI (reference sequence). The chain's CDR3 is CASSGGLAETGELFF. The CDR3 DNA sequence: TGTGCCAGCAGTGGCGGACTAGCGGAGACCGGGGAGCTGTTTTTT.

The chain couples TRBV7-9 to TRBJ2-1; 8 positions match TRBD2. The CDR3 is 15 amino acids. V lost 2 bases and J lost 8; bases outside the gene matches: 8. CDR1 is SEHNR, CDR2 FQNEAQ, per germline (reference sequence). The chain's CDR3 is CASSLRLAKQDEQFF. In DNA form, the CDR3 reads TGTGCCAGCAGCTTACGACTAGCGAAGCAGGATGAGCAGTTCTTC.

V is TRBV7-3 and J is TRBJ2-7, with TRBD2 as a possible D gene (5 bases). Trimming removed 2 bases from V and 2 bases from J, with 13 bases in between. The CDR3 totals 15 residues. Germline CDR1 and CDR2: SGHTA and FQGTGA. The CDR3 sequence is CASSLLAGSAYEQYF. DNA for the CDR3: TGTGCCAGCAGCTTACTTGCGGGCAGTGCCTACGAGCAGTACTTC.

The J gene is TRBJ2-7, the V gene TRBV28; D perhaps matches TRBD2 (5 bases). V lost 1 base, J lost 6 bases, and 22 bases lay in between. The CDR3 length is 17 residues. Germline CDR1 and CDR2: MDHEN and SYDVKM. The CDR3 reads CASSLFPPSRPGSEQYF. In DNA, the CDR3 is TGTGCCAGCAGTTTATTCCCCCCTAGCAGGCCTGGGAGCGAGCAGTACTTC.

The V call is TRBV7-9, the J call TRBJ2-1; 10 bases are a match to TRBD2. After removal of 2 bases from V and 10 bases from J, the junction contained 8 bases not matched to a gene. This CDR3 is 15 amino acids long. CDR1 is SEHNR and CDR2 is FQNEAQ in the germline V gene (reference sequence). CDR3 bases: TGTGCCAGCAGCTTAAAAGCGGGAGGGCCGGAAGAGCAGTTCTTC. This codes for CASSLKAGGPEEQFF.

The J gene is TRBJ1-5, the V gene TRBV10-2; TRBD1 is a possible D gene (6 bases). The CDR3 consists of 13 residues. CDR1 WSHSY and CDR2 SAAADI come from the germline V gene. V was pared by 4 bases and J by 4 bases, with 8 bases between. The CDR3 DNA sequence: TGCGCCAGCAGTGGAGGGGGTAATCAGCCCCAGCATTTT. Encoded protein: CASSGGGNQPQHF.

This clone has just one count. J is TRBJ2-2 and V is TRBV11-2, with TRBD2 matching over 8 bases. The CDR3 consists of 15 residues. Germline CDR1 and CDR2: SGHAT and FQNNGV. V shed 4 bases, J shed 3 bases, and the junction held 4 bases outside the gene matches. The CDR3 reads CASSSREAYTGELFF. CDR3 nucleotides: TGTGCCAGCAGCTCGCGGGAGGCCTACACCGGGGAGCTGTTTTTT.

The chain has TRBV10-3 and TRBJ2-2; TRBD1 is a possible D gene (5 bases). Trimming removed 2 bases from V and 2 bases from J, with 12 bases in between. This CDR3 is 16 amino acids long. Germline V lookup: CDR1 ENHRY, CDR2 SYGVKD. CDR3: CAISEIMTANTGELFF. CDR3 coding DNA: TGTGCCATCAGTGAGATTATGACAGCTAACACCGGGGAGCTGTTTTTT.

The V gene is TRBV28, the J gene TRBJ1-2; D gene unclear. Per the germline V gene, CDR1 is MDHEN and CDR2 is SYDVKM. Trimming stripped 4 bases from V and 3 bases from J, with 3 bases between. The length of the CDR3 is 11 residues. CDR3 nucleotide sequence: TGTGCCAGCAGTTATGACTATGGCTACACCTTC. It translates to CASSYDYGYTF.

The V call is TRBV7-8, the J call TRBJ2-1; D may be TRBD2 (5 bases). The CDR3 totals 15 residues. CDR1 is SGHVS, CDR2 FQNEAQ, per germline. With 5 bases removed from V and 5 bases from J, the gap between germline ends came to 16 bases. The CDR3 region has the DNA TGTGCCAGCAGCGCAACCGGGAACCCAAACAATGAGCAGTTCTTC. Translated: CASSATGNPNNEQFF.

The chain employs TRBV5-4 and TRBJ2-5; 7 bases are shared with TRBD2. Trimming at V came to 2 bases and at J to 2 bases, leaving 3 bases not matched to a gene. This CDR3 has 14 residues. CDR1 and CDR2 from the germline V gene are SGHNT and YYREEE (reference sequence). The CDR3, as DNA: TGTGCCAGCAGCTTAGGACTAGAGCAAGAGACCCAGTACTTC. Protein sequence: CASSLGLEQETQYF.

This clone was picked up one time. The gene calls are TRBV27 and TRBJ2-7; TRBD1 aligns across 10 bases. CDR3 length: 16 amino acids. V shed 5 bases, J shed 3 bases, and the junction held 10 bases outside the gene matches. Germline CDR1 is MNHEY and CDR2 is SMNVEV (reference sequence). DNA for the CDR3: TGTGCCAGCAGTGATCTCCGGACAGGGGGTCTCTACGAGCAGTACTTC. Amino acids: CASSDLRTGGLYEQYF.